A selection of T cell receptor beta chains follows, all from one sample in a study of T cells after yellow fever vaccination. TCRdb used MiXCR to reprocess the 5' RACE reads, holding one entry per CDR3 protein. The table shows 50,000 to 60,000 distinct CDR3 sequences, with about 5.6% occurring only once. Here the sequenced sample was PBMCs, either bulk or a sorted T-cell subset (CD4+, CD8+, memory, or dextramer-sorted; not recorded which), taken on the day of the yellow fever booster vaccination. The origin of the receptors is a man younger than 30 who received the YFV17D yellow fever vaccine. Each CDR3 is given with its conserved first and last residue. Each record gives: D gene, V gene, J gene, clone size, CDR3 length, CDR3 protein, CDR3 DNA. D genes are given only for firm matches. Only some rows state a clone size, as once, few, many or a class for expanded clones.

D gene: .
V gene: TRBV5-1
J gene: TRBJ1-2
clone size: few
CDR3 length: 15
CDR3 protein: CASASAPGGTSGYTF
CDR3 DNA: TGCGCCAGCGCCTCCGCCCCCGGGGGTACATCGGGCTACACCTTC

D gene: TRBD1
V gene: TRBV18
J gene: TRBJ1-1
clone size: .
CDR3 length: 13
CDR3 protein: CASSRTGDTEAFF
CDR3 DNA: TGTGCCAGCTCACGAACAGGGGACACTGAAGCTTTCTTT

D gene: .
V gene: TRBV12-3/TRBV12-4
J gene: TRBJ2-7
clone size: few
CDR3 length: 16
CDR3 protein: CASSLLGTAPPYEQYF
CDR3 DNA: TGTGCCAGCAGTTTGTTGGGGACCGCACCCCCATACGAGCAGTACTTC

D gene: TRBD2
V gene: TRBV6-5
J gene: TRBJ2-3
clone size: .
CDR3 length: 15
CDR3 protein: CASSYRGDLTDTQYF
CDR3 DNA: TGTGCCAGCAGTTACCGGGGGGACCTAACAGATACGCAGTATTTT

D gene: .
V gene: TRBV12-3/TRBV12-4
J gene: TRBJ2-7
clone size: many
CDR3 length: 14
CDR3 protein: CASSFWDTTYEQYF
CDR3 DNA: TGTGCCAGCAGTTTCTGGGACACCACCTACGAGCAGTACTTC

D gene: .
V gene: TRBV7-6
J gene: TRBJ2-7
clone size: .
CDR3 length: 16
CDR3 protein: CASSLAGGQGYDEQYF
CDR3 DNA: TGTGCCAGCAGCTTAGCGGGTGGCCAGGGTTACGACGAGCAGTACTTC

D gene: TRBD2
V gene: TRBV2
J gene: TRBJ2-3
clone size: few
CDR3 length: 16
CDR3 protein: CASSDPAGGLADTQYF
CDR3 DNA: TGTGCCAGCAGTGATCCTGCGGGGGGGCTAGCAGATACGCAGTATTTT

D gene: TRBD1
V gene: TRBV27
J gene: TRBJ2-7
clone size: many
CDR3 length: 13
CDR3 protein: CASSSRTGYEQYF
CDR3 DNA: TGTGCCAGCAGCTCCCGGACAGGTTACGAGCAGTACTTC

D gene: .
V gene: TRBV7-2
J gene: TRBJ1-4
clone size: .
CDR3 length: 12
CDR3 protein: CASSLEGEKLFF
CDR3 DNA: TGTGCCAGCAGCTTAGAGGGTGAAAAACTGTTTTTT

D gene: .
V gene: TRBV7-3
J gene: TRBJ2-3
clone size: .
CDR3 length: 16
CDR3 protein: CASSLGGGLTRDTQYF
CDR3 DNA: TGTGCCAGCAGTCTAGGGGGGGGATTAACTCGAGATACGCAGTATTTT

D gene: TRBD1
V gene: TRBV7-9
J gene: TRBJ2-5
clone size: many
CDR3 length: 17
CDR3 protein: CASSPLRGDRGQETQYF
CDR3 DNA: TGTGCCAGCAGCCCCCTCCGGGGAGACAGGGGCCAAGAGACCCAGTACTTC

D gene: .
V gene: TRBV15
J gene: TRBJ2-3
clone size: many
CDR3 length: 15
CDR3 protein: CATFAGQHYTDTQYF
CDR3 DNA: TGTGCCACTTTCGCTGGACAGCATTACACAGATACGCAGTATTTT

D gene: .
V gene: TRBV4-1
J gene: TRBJ2-2
clone size: few
CDR3 length: 15
CDR3 protein: CASSQLVGHTGELFF
CDR3 DNA: TGCGCCAGCAGCCAGCTAGTAGGTCACACCGGGGAGCTGTTTTTT

D gene: .
V gene: TRBV7-6
J gene: TRBJ2-7
clone size: many
CDR3 length: 16
CDR3 protein: CASSLSGRLDPTGQYF
CDR3 DNA: TGTGCCAGCAGCTTATCGGGGCGATTAGACCCTACGGGGCAGTACTTC

D gene: .
V gene: TRBV27
J gene: TRBJ1-6
clone size: .
CDR3 length: 15
CDR3 protein: CASSLSTVLYSPLHF
CDR3 DNA: TGTGCCAGCAGTTTATCCACAGTGTTGTACTCACCCCTCCACTTT

D gene: .
V gene: TRBV7-9
J gene: TRBJ2-1
clone size: .
CDR3 length: 16
CDR3 protein: CASSLVDREGYNEQFF
CDR3 DNA: TGTGCCAGCAGCCTGGTGGACAGGGAGGGCTACAATGAGCAGTTCTTC

D gene: TRBD1
V gene: TRBV5-1
J gene: TRBJ2-2
clone size: few
CDR3 length: 15
CDR3 protein: CASSFRTGGTGELFF
CDR3 DNA: TGCGCCAGCAGCTTCCGCACAGGGGGCACCGGGGAGCTGTTTTTT

D gene: .
V gene: TRBV15
J gene: TRBJ2-5
clone size: many
CDR3 length: 14
CDR3 protein: CATSRDPPGETQYF
CDR3 DNA: TGTGCCACCAGCAGAGATCCCCCCGGCGAGACCCAGTACTTC

D gene: .
V gene: TRBV7-8
J gene: TRBJ2-1
clone size: .
CDR3 length: 15
CDR3 protein: CASSLMGSNYNEQFF
CDR3 DNA: TGTGCCAGCAGCTTAATGGGGTCCAACTACAATGAGCAGTTCTTC

D gene: .
V gene: TRBV5-1
J gene: TRBJ1-4
clone size: .
CDR3 length: 13
CDR3 protein: CASSLGEGEKLFF
CDR3 DNA: TGCGCCAGCAGCTTGGGAGAGGGAGAAAAACTGTTTTTT

D gene: TRBD1
V gene: TRBV5-1
J gene: TRBJ2-1
clone size: .
CDR3 length: 14
CDR3 protein: CASSSGQTYNEQFF
CDR3 DNA: TGCGCCAGCAGCTCGGGACAGACTTACAATGAGCAGTTCTTC

D gene: TRBD1
V gene: TRBV6-6
J gene: TRBJ2-1
clone size: many
CDR3 length: 15
CDR3 protein: CASSSTDRAGPEQFF
CDR3 DNA: TGTGCCAGCAGTTCCACGGACAGGGCGGGGCCTGAGCAGTTCTTC

D gene: .
V gene: TRBV4-1
J gene: TRBJ2-2
clone size: few
CDR3 length: 17
CDR3 protein: CASSQAPVGLNTGELFF
CDR3 DNA: TGCGCCAGCAGCCAAGCTCCGGTGGGATTGAACACCGGGGAGCTGTTTTTT

D gene: .
V gene: TRBV5-6
J gene: TRBJ1-1
clone size: many
CDR3 length: 13
CDR3 protein: CASSLSGDTEAFF
CDR3 DNA: TGTGCCAGCAGCTTGAGTGGTGACACTGAAGCTTTCTTT

D gene: .
V gene: TRBV11-2
J gene: TRBJ2-7
clone size: few
CDR3 length: 11
CDR3 protein: CASSFDYEQYF
CDR3 DNA: TGTGCCAGCAGCTTCGATTACGAGCAGTACTTC

D gene: .
V gene: TRBV6-5
J gene: TRBJ1-2
clone size: .
CDR3 length: 15
CDR3 protein: CASSYGRGANYGYTF
CDR3 DNA: TGTGCCAGCAGTTACGGGAGGGGCGCTAACTATGGCTACACCTTC

D gene: .
V gene: TRBV4-3
J gene: TRBJ1-1
clone size: few
CDR3 length: 17
CDR3 protein: CASSQEGLLDLNTEAFF
CDR3 DNA: TGCGCCAGCAGCCAAGAAGGACTTCTGGATCTAAACACTGAAGCTTTCTTT

D gene: .
V gene: TRBV18
J gene: TRBJ2-5
clone size: many
CDR3 length: 13
CDR3 protein: CASSPLQQETQYF
CDR3 DNA: TGTGCCAGCTCACCACTACAACAAGAGACCCAGTACTTC

D gene: TRBD1
V gene: TRBV2
J gene: TRBJ1-4
clone size: few
CDR3 length: 15
CDR3 protein: CASIQLRTGAEKLFF
CDR3 DNA: TGTGCCAGCATTCAACTTCGGACAGGGGCTGAAAAACTGTTTTTT

D gene: .
V gene: TRBV6-5
J gene: TRBJ2-3
clone size: many
CDR3 length: 13
CDR3 protein: CASTLVGGDTQYF
CDR3 DNA: TGTGCCAGCACCTTAGTTGGGGGGGATACGCAGTATTTT

D gene: .
V gene: TRBV20-1
J gene: TRBJ2-3
clone size: .
CDR3 length: 14
CDR3 protein: CSLKALGGTDTQYF
CDR3 DNA: TGCAGTCTCAAGGCCCTGGGCGGGACAGATACGCAGTATTTT

D gene: .
V gene: TRBV20-1
J gene: TRBJ1-1
clone size: many
CDR3 length: 12
CDR3 protein: CSARATRSEAFF
CDR3 DNA: TGCAGTGCTAGAGCGACTCGCTCTGAAGCTTTCTTT

D gene: .
V gene: TRBV7-9
J gene: TRBJ2-4
clone size: many
CDR3 length: 16
CDR3 protein: CASSSRVPWGKNIQYF
CDR3 DNA: TGTGCCAGCAGCTCCCGCGTTCCCTGGGGCAAAAACATTCAGTACTTC

D gene: .
V gene: TRBV14
J gene: TRBJ1-1
clone size: .
CDR3 length: 12
CDR3 protein: CASSQGDIKAFF
CDR3 DNA: TGTGCCAGCAGCCAAGGGGACATAAAAGCTTTCTTT

D gene: .
V gene: TRBV29-1
J gene: TRBJ2-1
clone size: many
CDR3 length: 12
CDR3 protein: CSTGAAGREQFF
CDR3 DNA: TGCAGCACGGGGGCGGCCGGACGGGAGCAGTTCTTC

D gene: .
V gene: TRBV18
J gene: TRBJ2-1
clone size: few
CDR3 length: 15
CDR3 protein: CASGRPRASYNEQFF
CDR3 DNA: TGTGCCAGCGGACGGCCAAGGGCTTCCTACAATGAGCAGTTCTTC

D gene: TRBD1
V gene: TRBV3-1
J gene: TRBJ2-5
clone size: few
CDR3 length: 14
CDR3 protein: CASSGYRGTETQYF
CDR3 DNA: TGTGCCAGCAGTGGATACAGGGGAACGGAGACCCAGTACTTC

D gene: .
V gene: TRBV20-1
J gene: TRBJ2-3
clone size: many
CDR3 length: 14
CDR3 protein: CSAIVPQLVDTQYF
CDR3 DNA: TGCAGTGCTATAGTCCCCCAATTGGTAGATACGCAGTATTTT

D gene: .
V gene: TRBV4-1
J gene: TRBJ2-3
clone size: many
CDR3 length: 12
CDR3 protein: CASSQNVDTQYF
CDR3 DNA: TGCGCCAGCAGCCAAAATGTAGATACGCAGTATTTT

D gene: TRBD2
V gene: TRBV6-2/TRBV6-3
J gene: TRBJ2-4
clone size: many
CDR3 length: 17
CDR3 protein: CASSYSRLAGTKNIQYF
CDR3 DNA: TGTGCCAGCAGTTACTCGAGACTAGCGGGGACCAAAAACATTCAGTACTTC

D gene: TRBD2
V gene: TRBV7-8
J gene: TRBJ2-3
clone size: few
CDR3 length: 18
CDR3 protein: CASSRRGLAGASTDTQYF
CDR3 DNA: TGTGCCAGCAGCAGACGTGGACTAGCGGGGGCTAGCACAGATACGCAGTATTTT

D gene: .
V gene: TRBV6-6
J gene: TRBJ2-3
clone size: .
CDR3 length: 13
CDR3 protein: CASRPTGADTQYF
CDR3 DNA: TGTGCCAGCAGACCCACGGGCGCAGATACGCAGTATTTT

D gene: TRBD1
V gene: TRBV6-6
J gene: TRBJ2-6
clone size: many
CDR3 length: 16
CDR3 protein: CASSYTGEPGANVLTF
CDR3 DNA: TGTGCCAGCAGTTACACAGGGGAGCCTGGGGCCAACGTCCTGACTTTC

D gene: .
V gene: TRBV7-9
J gene: TRBJ1-5
clone size: few
CDR3 length: 14
CDR3 protein: CASSFAGLYQPQHF
CDR3 DNA: TGTGCCAGCAGCTTTGCTGGACTGTATCAGCCCCAGCATTTT

D gene: TRBD1
V gene: TRBV4-2
J gene: TRBJ1-4
clone size: many
CDR3 length: 16
CDR3 protein: CASSRGQGSTNEKLFF
CDR3 DNA: TGTGCCAGCAGCCGGGGACAGGGGAGCACTAATGAAAAACTGTTTTTT

D gene: .
V gene: TRBV27
J gene: TRBJ1-5
clone size: many
CDR3 length: 12
CDR3 protein: CASSSFNQPQHF
CDR3 DNA: TGTGCCAGCAGTTCCTTCAATCAGCCCCAGCATTTT

D gene: .
V gene: TRBV7-9
J gene: TRBJ2-3
clone size: few
CDR3 length: 15
CDR3 protein: CASRAGGGNTDTQYF
CDR3 DNA: TGTGCCAGCAGAGCCGGTGGGGGGAACACAGATACGCAGTATTTT

D gene: TRBD2
V gene: TRBV20-1
J gene: TRBJ2-5
clone size: many
CDR3 length: 15
CDR3 protein: CSARDWTAAGGSQYF
CDR3 DNA: TGCAGTGCTAGAGATTGGACCGCCGCCGGGGGGTCCCAGTACTTC

D gene: .
V gene: TRBV7-2
J gene: TRBJ1-5
clone size: many
CDR3 length: 18
CDR3 protein: CASSLVLDSGSGGQPQHF
CDR3 DNA: TGTGCCAGCAGCTTAGTTCTGGACAGTGGGTCGGGAGGGCAGCCCCAGCATTTT

D gene: TRBD1
V gene: TRBV18
J gene: TRBJ1-5
clone size: few
CDR3 length: 17
CDR3 protein: CASSPRTGGVSDQPQHF
CDR3 DNA: TGTGCCAGCTCACCAAGGACAGGGGGCGTTAGCGATCAGCCCCAGCATTTT

D gene: .
V gene: TRBV4-3
J gene: TRBJ1-1
clone size: .
CDR3 length: 13
CDR3 protein: CASSPQVNTEAFF
CDR3 DNA: TGCGCCAGCAGCCCGCAGGTGAACACTGAAGCTTTCTTT

D gene: .
V gene: TRBV4-1
J gene: TRBJ2-1
clone size: many
CDR3 length: 13
CDR3 protein: CASSQALAGEQFF
CDR3 DNA: TGCGCCAGCAGCCAAGCCCTAGCCGGTGAGCAGTTCTTC

D gene: TRBD1
V gene: TRBV7-2
J gene: TRBJ2-5
clone size: .
CDR3 length: 15
CDR3 protein: CASSQDRARLGTQYF
CDR3 DNA: TGTGCCAGCAGTCAAGACAGGGCCCGTCTGGGGACCCAGTACTTC

D gene: .
V gene: TRBV3-1
J gene: TRBJ2-1
clone size: .
CDR3 length: 16
CDR3 protein: CASSSPGASSYNEQFF
CDR3 DNA: TGTGCCAGCAGCTCCCCCGGGGCAAGCTCCTACAATGAGCAGTTCTTC

D gene: .
V gene: TRBV3-1
J gene: TRBJ1-1
clone size: few
CDR3 length: 14
CDR3 protein: CASSQDRPNTEAFF
CDR3 DNA: TGTGCCAGCAGCCAAGACAGGCCTAACACTGAAGCTTTCTTT

D gene: TRBD1
V gene: TRBV4-1
J gene: TRBJ1-1
clone size: many
CDR3 length: 14
CDR3 protein: CASSHRQGGTEAFF
CDR3 DNA: TGCGCCAGCAGCCACCGACAGGGAGGTACTGAAGCTTTCTTT

D gene: TRBD2
V gene: TRBV20-1
J gene: TRBJ2-1
clone size: many
CDR3 length: 14
CDR3 protein: CSARGLAENNEQFF
CDR3 DNA: TGCAGTGCTAGGGGACTAGCGGAGAACAATGAGCAGTTCTTC

D gene: .
V gene: TRBV29-1
J gene: TRBJ2-2
clone size: many
CDR3 length: 12
CDR3 protein: CSVNHGSGELFF
CDR3 DNA: TGCAGCGTTAATCACGGGTCCGGGGAGCTGTTTTTT